A selection of T cell receptor beta chains follows, all from one sample in a study of blood T cell repertoires in COVID-19. Profiling relied on immunoSEQ multiplex PCR, and the TCRdb table lists in-frame clones only, not all of them. The sample lists approximately 250,000 clones, 80% to 90% occurring once. What was sequenced was PBMCs or T cells enriched from blood (not recorded which). These receptors all come from a woman in her forties who had been exposed to COVID-19. CDR3s include the opening cysteine and the closing phenylalanine or tryptophan. A D gene is named only where the DNA matches it firmly. Clone size is not always given. Where it is, it says once, few, many or a class for expanded clones.

d_call	clone_size	v_call	j_call	cdr3_nt	cdr3_aa
-	-	TRBV11-3	TRBJ2-1	TGTGCCAGCAGCTTAGAACAGGAGACCTACAATGAGCAGTTCTTC	CASSLEQETYNEQFF
-	-	TRBV28	TRBJ2-3	TGTGCCAGCAGTAGACTTAGGAGTCTTAGCACAGATACGCAGTATTTT	CASSRLRSLSTDTQYF
TRBD1	-	TRBV19	TRBJ1-2	TGTGCCAGTAGTCCACCAAGACAGGGGTTGAATCATGGCTACACCTTC	CASSPPRQGLNHGYTF
TRBD1	-	TRBV9	TRBJ1-2	TGTGCCAGCAGCGTAAGACAGGGTAACCCTTCTAAGGGCTACACCTTC	CASSVRQGNPSKGYTF
-	few	TRBV4-2	TRBJ1-5	TGTGCCAGCAGCCAAGATTCGGCAGGGCGTCAGCCCCAGCATTTT	CASSQDSAGRQPQHF
TRBD2	-	TRBV24-1	TRBJ2-1	TGTGCCACCAGTGATTTGGCGGGAGTTCGCGGCAATGAGCAGTTCTTC	CATSDLAGVRGNEQFF
TRBD1	few	TRBV2	TRBJ1-4	TGTGCCAGCAGGGGGACAGGGGGATTTGAAAAACTGTTTTTT	CASRGTGGFEKLFF
TRBD1	-	TRBV9	TRBJ1-1	TGTGCCAGCAGCCCCCGCAGGGGGCAAAACACTGAAGCTTTCTTT	CASSPRRGQNTEAFF
-	-	TRBV4-2	TRBJ1-3	TGTGCCAGCAGCCAACGCTCTGGAAACACCATATATTTT	CASSQRSGNTIYF
TRBD1	once	TRBV5-1	TRBJ2-7	TGCGCCAGCAGCAACACAGGGGGTTATGGCTACGAGCAGTACTTC	CASSNTGGYGYEQYF
-	-	TRBV4-1	TRBJ1-1	TGCGCCAGCAGCGCAACGGACTCGGGGGTTATGTACACTGAAGCTTTCTTT	CASSATDSGVMYTEAFF
-	-	TRBV30	TRBJ1-1	TGTGCCTGGAACCGAGGACTTTCACACCCGGGAGCTTTCTTT	CAWNRGLSHPGAFF
TRBD1	-	TRBV29-1	TRBJ2-2	TGCAGCGCTCTCGGACAGGGTGGCACCGGGGAGCTGTTTTTT	CSALGQGGTGELFF
-	-	TRBV7-2	TRBJ2-7	TGTGCCAGCAGCTTCCCAGGCTCCTACGAGCAGTACTTC	CASSFPGSYEQYF
-	-	TRBV6-5	TRBJ1-1	TGTGCCAGCAGAGTGGCCAGCGTGAACACTGAAGCTTTCTTT	CASRVASVNTEAFF
-	-	TRBV18	TRBJ2-3	TGTGCCAGCTCACCCCAGGGGCCTTCCACAGATACGCAGTATTTT	CASSPQGPSTDTQYF
-	-	TRBV3-1/TRBV3-2	TRBJ1-6	TGTGCCAGCAGCCTCCAAAGAGGCTCCTATAATTCACCCCTCCACTTT	CASSLQRGSYNSPLHF
TRBD1	-	TRBV19	TRBJ1-2	TGTGCCAGTAGACCAATAGACAGGGGGCATGGCTACACCTTC	CASRPIDRGHGYTF
-	-	TRBV9	TRBJ1-1	TGTGCCAGCAGCGTCTGGACAGAGAACACTGAAGCTTTCTTT	CASSVWTENTEAFF
-	-	TRBV19	TRBJ2-1	TGTGCCAGTATCCCCAGGGGTCCCTACAATGAGCAGTTCTTC	CASIPRGPYNEQFF
-	few	TRBV12-3/TRBV12-4	TRBJ1-6	TGTGCCAGCATGGAAGACTGGAATTCACCCCTCCACTTT	CASMEDWNSPLHF
-	-	TRBV7-9	TRBJ2-1	TGTGCCAGCAGCCACGGACTACACAATGAGCAGTTCTTC	CASSHGLHNEQFF
-	-	TRBV6-7	TRBJ2-7	TGTGCCAGCAGTTTAGTGCTTAGGGGCTTCTACGAGCAGTACTTC	CASSLVLRGFYEQYF
-	-	TRBV20-1	TRBJ2-1	TGCAGTGGTGGGCCCTACAATGAGCAGTTCTTC	CSGGPYNEQFF
-	-	TRBV28	TRBJ1-2	TGTGCCAGCAGTTTCACCCCCGGGACGGCCGGGGGAGGCTTTGGCTACACCTTC	CASSFTPGTAGGGFGYTF
-	few	TRBV25-1	TRBJ1-1	TGTGCCAGCCGGGGGACTGAAGCTTTCTTT	CASRGTEAFF
TRBD1	-	TRBV28	TRBJ1-2	TGTGCCAGCAGGGGACAGGGGGGGAGCGCCTATGGCTACACCTTC	CASRGQGGSAYGYTF
-	-	TRBV30	TRBJ1-3	TGTGCCTGGAACCATGGCCACACCATATATTTT	CAWNHGHTIYF
TRBD2	-	TRBV18	TRBJ2-1	TGTGCCAGCTCACCACGGGAAGCTAGCGGTATCAATGCGGAGCAGTTCTTC	CASSPREASGINAEQFF
-	-	TRBV30	TRBJ1-1	TGTGCCTGGAGTATAGGGGTGGCTGAAGCTTTCTTT	CAWSIGVAEAFF
TRBD1	few	TRBV19	TRBJ1-5	TGTGCCAGTAGTATTTCTGCGACAGGGGGCAATCAGCCCCAGCATTTT	CASSISATGGNQPQHF
-	-	TRBV11-2	TRBJ1-5	TGTGCCAGCAGCTTGAGGAGAAATCAGCCCCAGCATTTT	CASSLRRNQPQHF
-	few	TRBV18	TRBJ1-3	TGTGCCAGCTCACCGGGAGGGACCGGAAACACCATATATTTT	CASSPGGTGNTIYF
-	-	TRBV4-1	TRBJ1-5	TGCGCCAGCAGCCACCGATCTGACAGTACCAATCAGCCCCAGCATTTT	CASSHRSDSTNQPQHF
-	-	TRBV11-1	TRBJ2-1	TGTGCCAGCAGCCACCGAAGCGGTGTCCTTAGGAATGAGCAGTTCTTC	CASSHRSGVLRNEQFF
-	-	TRBV28	TRBJ1-1	TGTGCCAGCAGTTTATGGGGCGTGGCAGTTGGTATTACTGAAGCTTTCTTT	CASSLWGVAVGITEAFF
TRBD2	-	TRBV7-9	TRBJ2-5	TGTGCCAGCAGCTTAGGGGGGGGAATCCAAGAGACCCAGTACTTC	CASSLGGGIQETQYF
-	-	TRBV28	TRBJ1-2	TGTGCCAGCAGTTCCCTATCCAGTCAGGGCTATGGCTACACCTTC	CASSSLSSQGYGYTF
-	-	TRBV12-3/TRBV12-4	TRBJ1-5	TGTGCCAGCAGTTACTCTAATCAGCCCCAGCATTTT	CASSYSNQPQHF
TRBD2	-	TRBV5-1	TRBJ2-5	TGCGCCAGCAGCAGTGGGCGGGGGGCCTCCGAGACCCAGTACTTC	CASSSGRGASETQYF
TRBD1	-	TRBV4-2	TRBJ2-2	TGTGCCAGCAGCCAGAGTACAGGGGTTGGCACCGGGGAGCTGTTTTTT	CASSQSTGVGTGELFF
TRBD1	-	TRBV19	TRBJ1-1	TGTGCCAGTAGTATATCCGACAGGGGAAAATACACTGAAGCTTTCTTT	CASSISDRGKYTEAFF
-	-	TRBV2	TRBJ1-2	TGTGCCAGCAGTGAAGCGGGGGGGATGGATGGCTACACCTTC	CASSEAGGMDGYTF
TRBD1	-	TRBV4-2	TRBJ2-6	TGTGCCAGCAGCCAAGGCGGTCCAGGGGGCAGGTCTGGGGCCAACGTCCTGACTTTC	CASSQGGPGGRSGANVLTF
-	-	TRBV28	TRBJ2-5	TGTGCCAGCAACGGGCAAGGGGGACAAGAGACCCAGTACTTC	CASNGQGGQETQYF
-	-	TRBV19	TRBJ2-3	TGTGCCAGTAGCAACTCGAGGGATACGCAGTATTTT	CASSNSRDTQYF
TRBD1	-	TRBV28	TRBJ1-5	TGTGCCAGCAGTCCCCGTGACAGGGGCCATCAGCCCCAGCATTTT	CASSPRDRGHQPQHF
-	-	TRBV6-5	TRBJ2-2	TGTGCCAGCAGTTCCCTCGGCGGGGCCACCGGGGAGCTGTTTTTT	CASSSLGGATGELFF
-	-	TRBV11-2	TRBJ1-1	TGTGCCAGCAGCTTAGGTCAGGCCAAGAACACTGAAGCTTTCTTT	CASSLGQAKNTEAFF
TRBD1	-	TRBV11-2	TRBJ1-1	TGTGCCAGCAGGCGCCTCCGGGACAGGGGGGCTTTCTTT	CASRRLRDRGAFF
TRBD1	-	TRBV6-6	TRBJ1-1	TGTGCCAGCAGTTACTCGACAGGGCGAGCTTTCTTT	CASSYSTGRAFF
-	-	TRBV4-1	TRBJ1-2	TGCGCCAGCAGCCAAGCGGGGGTGGGGGACTATGGCTACACCTTC	CASSQAGVGDYGYTF
TRBD2	-	TRBV5-6	TRBJ2-1	TGTGCCAGCAGCTTGGAGACTAGCGGGAGCTCCTACAATGAGCAGTTCTTC	CASSLETSGSSYNEQFF